These T cell receptor beta chains were read from a single sample in a study of OX40 agonist ivuxolimab in advanced cancers. Sequenced by immunoSEQ multiplex PCR; TCRdb stores in-frame clones only, minus some. The repertoire holds about 80,000 clones, with 70% to 90% as singletons. The sample was CD4+ or CD8+ T cells sorted from blood, taken in a trial of the OX40 agonist ivuxolimab. These receptors originate from an adult with an advanced solid tumor such as melanoma, head and neck, liver or kidney cancer. The CDR3 runs from the conserved cysteine through the conserved F or W. D genes are given only for firm matches. Where a row states a size, it is once, few, many or the class of an expanded clone; other rows omit it.

j_call | clone_size | v_call | d_call | cdr3_aa | cdr3_nt
TRBJ1-4 | . | TRBV2 | . | CASSETEKLFF | TGTGCCAGCAGTGAAACAGAAAAACTGTTTTTT
TRBJ2-3 | . | TRBV15 | TRBD2 | CATSREGRGGLTDTQYF | TGTGCCACCAGCAGAGAAGGACGGGGGGGGCTCACAGATACGCAGTATTTT
TRBJ1-3 | once | TRBV5-8 | . | CASSSRVAISGNTIYF | TGTGCCAGCAGCTCAAGGGTAGCAATCTCTGGAAACACCATATATTTT
TRBJ1-5 | . | TRBV7-2 | . | CASSPPGTRDQPQHF | TGTGCCAGCAGCCCACCAGGGACGCGGGATCAGCCCCAGCATTTT
TRBJ2-4 | . | TRBV12-5 | TRBD1 | CASGLTTGVLNIQYF | TGTGCTAGTGGTTTGACTACAGGGGTTTTAAACATTCAGTACTTC
TRBJ2-3 | . | TRBV5-1 | TRBD2 | CASSLSGGHTDTQYF | TGCGCCAGCAGCTTGTCGGGAGGACACACAGATACGCAGTATTTT
TRBJ1-2 | . | TRBV2 | . | CASSVTDNYGYTF | TGTGCCAGCAGTGTGACAGATAACTATGGCTACACCTTC
TRBJ2-1 | . | TRBV5-4 | . | CASSLGSSAYNEQFF | TGTGCCAGCAGCTTGGGGTCTAGCGCTTACAATGAGCAGTTCTTC
TRBJ1-4 | medium-sized | TRBV19 | TRBD1 | CASSKGQGSEKLFF | TGTGCCAGTAGTAAAGGACAGGGAAGTGAAAAACTGTTTTTT
TRBJ1-2 | . | TRBV10-3 | . | CAISSGTGNYGYTF | TGTGCCATTTCATCCGGGACTGGCAACTATGGCTACACCTTC
TRBJ1-6 | . | TRBV6-6 | . | CASSHQLMLPLHF | TGTGCCAGCAGCCACCAACTGATGCTACCCCTCCACTTT
TRBJ2-2 | . | TRBV27 | TRBD2 | CACLALWEGGELFF | TGTGCCTGCTTAGCCCTCTGGGAGGGCGGGGAGCTGTTTTTT
TRBJ2-7 | . | TRBV5-1 | . | CASSLGQVPKGGEQYF | TGCGCCAGCAGCTTGGGACAGGTCCCCAAGGGTGGAGAGCAGTACTTC